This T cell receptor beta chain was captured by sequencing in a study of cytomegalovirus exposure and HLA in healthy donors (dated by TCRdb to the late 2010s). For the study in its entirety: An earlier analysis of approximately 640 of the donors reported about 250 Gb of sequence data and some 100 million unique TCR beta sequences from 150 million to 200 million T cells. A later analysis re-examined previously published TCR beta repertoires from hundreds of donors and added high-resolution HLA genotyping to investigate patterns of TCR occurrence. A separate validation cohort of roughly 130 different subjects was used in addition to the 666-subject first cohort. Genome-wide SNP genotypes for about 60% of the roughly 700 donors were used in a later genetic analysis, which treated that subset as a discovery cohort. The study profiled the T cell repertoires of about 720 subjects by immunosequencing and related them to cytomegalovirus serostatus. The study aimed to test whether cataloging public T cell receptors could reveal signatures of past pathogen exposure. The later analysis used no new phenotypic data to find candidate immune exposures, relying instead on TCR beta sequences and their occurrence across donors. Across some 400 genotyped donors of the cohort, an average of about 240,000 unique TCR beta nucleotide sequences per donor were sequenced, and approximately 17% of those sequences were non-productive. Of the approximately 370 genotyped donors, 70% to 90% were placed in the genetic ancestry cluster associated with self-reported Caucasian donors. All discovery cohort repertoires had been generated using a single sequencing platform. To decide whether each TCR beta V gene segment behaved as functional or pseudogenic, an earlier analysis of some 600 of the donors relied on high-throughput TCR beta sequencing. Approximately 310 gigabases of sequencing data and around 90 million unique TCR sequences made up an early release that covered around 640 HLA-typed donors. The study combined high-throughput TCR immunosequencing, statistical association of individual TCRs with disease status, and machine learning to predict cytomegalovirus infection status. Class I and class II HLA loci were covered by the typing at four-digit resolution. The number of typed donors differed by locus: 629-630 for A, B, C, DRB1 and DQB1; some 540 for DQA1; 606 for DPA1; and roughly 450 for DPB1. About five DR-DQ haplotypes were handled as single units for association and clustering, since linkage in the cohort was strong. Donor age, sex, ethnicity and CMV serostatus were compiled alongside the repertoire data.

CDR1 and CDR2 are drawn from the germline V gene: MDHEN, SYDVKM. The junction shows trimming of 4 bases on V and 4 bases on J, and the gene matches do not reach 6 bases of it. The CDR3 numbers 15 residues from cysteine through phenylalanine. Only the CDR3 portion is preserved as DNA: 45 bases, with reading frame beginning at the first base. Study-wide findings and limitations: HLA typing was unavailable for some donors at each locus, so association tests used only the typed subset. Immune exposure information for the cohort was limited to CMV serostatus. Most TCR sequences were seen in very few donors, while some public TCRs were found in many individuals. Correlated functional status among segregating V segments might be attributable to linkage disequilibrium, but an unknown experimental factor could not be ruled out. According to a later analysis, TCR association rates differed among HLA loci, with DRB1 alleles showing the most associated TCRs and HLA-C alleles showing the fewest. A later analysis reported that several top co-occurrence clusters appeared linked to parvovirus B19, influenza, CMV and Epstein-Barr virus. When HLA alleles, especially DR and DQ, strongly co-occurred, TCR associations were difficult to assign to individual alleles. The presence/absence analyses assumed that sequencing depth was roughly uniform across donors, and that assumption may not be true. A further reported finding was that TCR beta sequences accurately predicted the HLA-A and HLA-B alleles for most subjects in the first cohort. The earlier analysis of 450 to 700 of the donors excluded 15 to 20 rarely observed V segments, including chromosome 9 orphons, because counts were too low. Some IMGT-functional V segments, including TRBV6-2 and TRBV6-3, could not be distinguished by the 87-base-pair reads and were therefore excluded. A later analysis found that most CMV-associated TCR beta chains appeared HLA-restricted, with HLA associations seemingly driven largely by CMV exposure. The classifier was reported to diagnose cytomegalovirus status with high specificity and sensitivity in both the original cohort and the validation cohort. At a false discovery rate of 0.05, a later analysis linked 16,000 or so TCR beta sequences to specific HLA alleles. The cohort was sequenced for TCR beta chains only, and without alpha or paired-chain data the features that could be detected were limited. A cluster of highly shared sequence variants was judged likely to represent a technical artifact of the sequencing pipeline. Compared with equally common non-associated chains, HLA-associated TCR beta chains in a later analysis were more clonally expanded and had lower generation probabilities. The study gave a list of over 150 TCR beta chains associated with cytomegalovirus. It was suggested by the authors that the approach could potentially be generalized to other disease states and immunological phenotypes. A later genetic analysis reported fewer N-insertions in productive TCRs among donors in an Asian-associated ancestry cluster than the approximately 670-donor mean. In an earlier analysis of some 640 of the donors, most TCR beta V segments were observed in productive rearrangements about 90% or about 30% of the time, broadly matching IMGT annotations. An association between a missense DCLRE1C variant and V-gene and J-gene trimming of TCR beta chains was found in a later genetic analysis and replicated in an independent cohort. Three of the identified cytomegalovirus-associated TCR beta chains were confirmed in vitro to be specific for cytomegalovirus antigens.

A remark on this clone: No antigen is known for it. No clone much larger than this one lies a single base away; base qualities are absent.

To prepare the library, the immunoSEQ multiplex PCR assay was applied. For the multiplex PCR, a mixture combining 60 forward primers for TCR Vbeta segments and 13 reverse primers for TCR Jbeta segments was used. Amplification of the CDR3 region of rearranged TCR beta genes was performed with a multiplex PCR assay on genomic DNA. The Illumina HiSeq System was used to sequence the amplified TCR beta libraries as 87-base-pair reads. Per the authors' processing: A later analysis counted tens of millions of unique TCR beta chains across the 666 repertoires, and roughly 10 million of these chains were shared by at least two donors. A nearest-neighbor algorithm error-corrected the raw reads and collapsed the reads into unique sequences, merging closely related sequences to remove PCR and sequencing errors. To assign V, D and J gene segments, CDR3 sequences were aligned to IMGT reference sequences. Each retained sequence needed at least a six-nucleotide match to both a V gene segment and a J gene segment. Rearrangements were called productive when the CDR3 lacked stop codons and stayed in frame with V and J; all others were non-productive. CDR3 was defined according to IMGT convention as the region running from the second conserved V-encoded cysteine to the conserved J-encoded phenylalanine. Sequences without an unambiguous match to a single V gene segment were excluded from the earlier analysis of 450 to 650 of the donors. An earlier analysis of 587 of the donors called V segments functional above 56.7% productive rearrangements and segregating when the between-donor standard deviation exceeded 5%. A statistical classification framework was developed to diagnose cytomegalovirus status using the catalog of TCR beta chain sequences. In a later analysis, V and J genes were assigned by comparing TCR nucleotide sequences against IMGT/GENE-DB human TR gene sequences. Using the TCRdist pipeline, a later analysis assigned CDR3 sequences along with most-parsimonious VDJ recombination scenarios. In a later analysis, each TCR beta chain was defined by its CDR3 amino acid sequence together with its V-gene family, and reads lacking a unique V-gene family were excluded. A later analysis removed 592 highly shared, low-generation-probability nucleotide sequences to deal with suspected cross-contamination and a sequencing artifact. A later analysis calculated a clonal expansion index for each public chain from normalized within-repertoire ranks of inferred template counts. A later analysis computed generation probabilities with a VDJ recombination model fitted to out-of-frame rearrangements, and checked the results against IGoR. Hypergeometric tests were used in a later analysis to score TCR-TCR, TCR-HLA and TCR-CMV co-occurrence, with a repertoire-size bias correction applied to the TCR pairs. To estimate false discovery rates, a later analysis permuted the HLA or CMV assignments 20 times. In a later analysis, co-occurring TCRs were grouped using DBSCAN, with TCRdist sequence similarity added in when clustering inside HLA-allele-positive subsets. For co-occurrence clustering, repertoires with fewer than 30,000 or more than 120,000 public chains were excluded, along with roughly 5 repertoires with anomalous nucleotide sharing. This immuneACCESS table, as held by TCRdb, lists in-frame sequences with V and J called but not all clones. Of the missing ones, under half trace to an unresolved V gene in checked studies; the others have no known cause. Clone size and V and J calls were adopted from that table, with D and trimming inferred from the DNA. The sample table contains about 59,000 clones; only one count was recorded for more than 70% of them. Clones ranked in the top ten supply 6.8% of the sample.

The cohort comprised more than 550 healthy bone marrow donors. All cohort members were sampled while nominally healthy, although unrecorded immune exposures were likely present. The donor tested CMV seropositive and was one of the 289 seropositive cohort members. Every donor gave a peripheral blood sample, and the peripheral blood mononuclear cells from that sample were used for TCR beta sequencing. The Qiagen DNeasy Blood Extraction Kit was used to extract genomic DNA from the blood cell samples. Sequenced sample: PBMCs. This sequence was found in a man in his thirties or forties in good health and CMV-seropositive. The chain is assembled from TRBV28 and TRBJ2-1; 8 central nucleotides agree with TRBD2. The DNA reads TGTGCCAGCAGTTCCCCGGGGGGGCCTTACAATGAGCAGTTCTTC. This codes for CASSSPGGPYNEQFF.